This paragraph reports one TCR beta chain. This CDR3 is 11 amino acids long. Germline V gene lookup returns CDR1 GTSNPN and CDR2 SVGIG (reference sequence). These data belong to a study of blood T cells in healthy people across ages. The authors ran a second PCR of roughly 6 to 12 cycles using a sample-barcoded 5' primer and a J-beta primer mix. The template-switch adaptor, which had 12 random nucleotides, put a tag on each cDNA molecule. One entry per CDR3 protein results from TCRdb running MiXCR on the 5' RACE reads. The sample yields about 1.1 million distinct CDR3 sequences, more than 30% seen once.

The J gene is TRBJ2-7, the V gene TRBV30; possible D gene TRBD1, 6 bases. The DNA end is more similar to TRBJ2-5, so the J call may be wrong. Material: blood. The receptor was derived from a man younger than 35 in good health. The CDR3 DNA reads as TGTGCCTCGAAACAGGGAGAGACCCAGTACTTC. It translates to CASKQGETQYF.